The following is a T cell receptor beta chain sequence with its context. The antigen it recognizes is unknown. Base-call qualities are not available, and no considerably larger clone is one nucleotide away. The entry originates in a study of blood T cell repertoires in COVID-19 (dated by TCRdb to 2020 to 2022). Notes on the research overall: Samples covering the acute and convalescent phases of COVID-19 were provided by collaborators in the United States, Italy and Spain. A freely available public database, intended as a resource for researchers studying the immune response to SARS-CoV-2, is where the repertoires were released. The prospective study material was composed of cDNA or gDNA derived from T cells, B-cell-depleted T cells, or PBMCs. The samples were drawn from the first 160 participants of the ongoing ImmuneRACE study and from 950 to 1,500 subjects provided by 6 global collaborators. Deeply sampled blood TCRbeta repertoires from subjects exposed to, actively infected with, or recovered from COVID-19 were included in the dataset. Where available, HLA class I and class II types were obtained from metadata supplied by the sample provider rather than from assay-based typing. Nearly every sample came with metadata listing a de-identified subject ID, COVID-19 status, age in years and sex.

TCRbeta CDR3 regions were amplified from genomic DNA by means of the immunoSEQ Assay, a bias-controlled multiplex PCR. Per the original workflow: The number of nucleated cells in each sample was estimated by amplification of reference gene primers within the assay. To quantify the absolute abundance of each unique TCRbeta CDR3 rearrangement, sequence reads were collapsed and filtered. For each sample, productive Simpson clonality was calculated as the square root of Simpson's diversity index across productive rearrangements. TCRdb re-hosts the immuneACCESS table, in-frame sequences only. Its copies lack some clones; in the studies checked, an unresolved V gene accounts for under half of them, and the cause for the rest is not known. That table is the source of V, J and clone size, and D and trimming were worked out from the DNA. The table for this sample lists some 180,000 clones; about 85% of them were counted only once. The ten largest clonotypes hold about 6.3% of the sample.

V is clipped by 3 bases and J by 3 bases, and the sequence between their germline boundaries is 8 bases long. The CDR3 starts with the cysteine, ends with the phenylalanine, and has 13 residues. Only the CDR3 region is kept as DNA, spanning 39 bases read in frame from base 1. Via the germline V gene, CDR1 is MRHNA and CDR2 SNTAGT. The investigation overall reported the following: How much clinical and demographic metadata was included differed by source and by participant, and the metadata was provided uncurated.

Enrolling through a virtual design, the prospective study's participants ranged in age from roughly 18 to 100 years and lived across 24 United States geographic areas. In the prospective study, cohorts were assigned on the basis of participant-reported clinical history obtained from a screening survey and a study questionnaire. ImmuneRACE Cohort 3 recovered participants were defined by two consecutive negative NP/OP PCR tests, healthcare professional clearance, or symptom resolution. In the prospective study, mobile phlebotomists collected whole blood, serum and a nasopharyngeal or oropharyngeal swab from each participant. Over an approximately two-month period, participants in the prospective study had the option of providing additional blood draws and questionnaires. Blood samples from the prospective study were shipped frozen or at room temperature prior to DNA extraction.

The receptor chain draws on TRBV6-4 and TRBJ1-1; no D gene is confidently identified. The sample consisted of PBMCs or T cells enriched from blood (not recorded which). The TCR sequence derives from a middle-aged man who had recovered from COVID-19. The CDR3: CASSDFADTEAFF. The nucleotide sequence is TGTGCCAGCAGTGATTTTGCGGACACTGAAGCTTTCTTT.